The rows below give T cell receptor beta chains drawn from one sample of a study of radiation and T cells in renal cell carcinoma. The data were produced by immunoSEQ multiplex PCR, yet TCRdb's version contains in-frame clones alone and is incomplete. The sample holds just over 95,000 clones, around 88% seen once. The source material was blood, sampled from a patient whose treatment included radiotherapy and nephrectomy. The receptor set was obtained from a man between 45 and 60 years old with renal cell carcinoma. CDR3s leave out the opening cysteine and the closing phenylalanine or tryptophan.

j_gene: TRBJ2-1; v_gene: TRBV13; CDR3aa: ASSLGGLAAYEQF
j_gene: TRBJ1-2; v_gene: TRBV25-1; CDR3aa: ASSELETRGDRT
j_gene: TRBJ1-5; v_gene: TRBV2; CDR3aa: ASSDFDRDQPQH
j_gene: TRBJ2-1; v_gene: TRBV5-1; CDR3aa: ASSLANEQF
j_gene: TRBJ2-5; v_gene: TRBV5-1; CDR3aa: ASSLVAKQETQY
j_gene: TRBJ2-7; v_gene: TRBV11-1; CDR3aa: ASSLVPGREQY
j_gene: TRBJ1-3; v_gene: TRBV18; CDR3aa: ASSPPGVVHSGNTIY
j_gene: TRBJ2-2; v_gene: TRBV11-2; CDR3aa: ASSFTGGETGELF
j_gene: TRBJ2-7; v_gene: TRBV2; CDR3aa: ASMLGSEQY
j_gene: TRBJ2-7; v_gene: TRBV2; CDR3aa: ASSVLQIYEQY
j_gene: TRBJ2-2; v_gene: TRBV7-2; CDR3aa: ASSFFGGAGELF
j_gene: TRBJ1-2; v_gene: TRBV5-6; CDR3aa: ASSLAITGGDGYT
j_gene: TRBJ2-7; v_gene: TRBV30; CDR3aa: AWSVAGGQY
j_gene: TRBJ1-3; v_gene: TRBV6-1; CDR3aa: ASSEQGNTIY
j_gene: TRBJ1-2; v_gene: TRBV5-1; CDR3aa: ASSRETGWGYGYT
j_gene: TRBJ1-5; v_gene: TRBV4-2; CDR3aa: ASSQDNGNQPQH
j_gene: TRBJ1-1; v_gene: TRBV30; CDR3aa: AWLGQGTYEAF
j_gene: TRBJ2-7; v_gene: TRBV6-1; CDR3aa: ASGQGDPYEQY
j_gene: TRBJ2-7; v_gene: TRBV4-3; CDR3aa: ASSQGVGYLYEQY
j_gene: TRBJ2-5; v_gene: TRBV5-4; CDR3aa: ASTGSGSQETQY
j_gene: TRBJ1-5; v_gene: TRBV7-2; CDR3aa: ASSFSGTALDQPQH
j_gene: TRBJ2-3; v_gene: TRBV27; CDR3aa: ASSLSRDTQY
j_gene: TRBJ2-3; v_gene: TRBV5-1; CDR3aa: ASSARDSTDTQY
j_gene: TRBJ2-7; v_gene: TRBV27; CDR3aa: ASSLDGPLRQY
j_gene: TRBJ2-3; v_gene: TRBV29-1; CDR3aa: SAIPRGGLTSTSTDTQY
j_gene: TRBJ2-1; v_gene: TRBV4-3; CDR3aa: ASSQDRREQF
j_gene: TRBJ2-3; v_gene: TRBV28; CDR3aa: ASSLSGGRRDTQY
j_gene: TRBJ2-3; v_gene: TRBV19; CDR3aa: ASRPLGEYNTDTQY
j_gene: TRBJ1-2; v_gene: TRBV27; CDR3aa: ASSSGGCGYT
j_gene: TRBJ1-6; v_gene: TRBV7-2; CDR3aa: ASSLLGGRGNSPLH
j_gene: TRBJ2-5; v_gene: TRBV6-5; CDR3aa: ASSFRQIQETQY
j_gene: TRBJ1-2; v_gene: TRBV7-9; CDR3aa: ASRADRVANYGYT
j_gene: TRBJ2-7; v_gene: TRBV7-2; CDR3aa: ASSLVGGVSYEQY